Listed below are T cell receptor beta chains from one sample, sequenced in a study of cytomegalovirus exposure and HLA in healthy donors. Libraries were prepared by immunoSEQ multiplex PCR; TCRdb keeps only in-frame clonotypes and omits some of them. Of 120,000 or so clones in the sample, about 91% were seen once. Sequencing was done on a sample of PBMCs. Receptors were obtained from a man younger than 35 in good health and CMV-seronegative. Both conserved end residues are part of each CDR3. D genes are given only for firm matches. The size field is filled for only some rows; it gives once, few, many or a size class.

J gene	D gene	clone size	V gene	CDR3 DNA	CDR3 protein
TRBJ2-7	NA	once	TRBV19	TGTGCCAGTAGTATACGAGGAGGGAGCTCCTACGAGCAGTACTTC	CASSIRGGSSYEQYF
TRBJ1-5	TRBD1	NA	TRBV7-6	TGTGCCAGCAGCCCCCGGACAGGCCCCAATCAGCCCCAGCATTTT	CASSPRTGPNQPQHF
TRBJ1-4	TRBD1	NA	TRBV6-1	TGTGCCAGCAGTGAAGTGACGACCTGGACAGGCTTAAATGAAAAACTGTTTTTT	CASSEVTTWTGLNEKLFF
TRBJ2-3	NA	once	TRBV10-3	TGTGCCATCAACGTAGCGGAGGGGAAAACAGATACGCAGTATTTT	CAINVAEGKTDTQYF
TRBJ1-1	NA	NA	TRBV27	TGTGCCAGCATGTCGACAGAGAACACTGAAGCTTTCTTT	CASMSTENTEAFF
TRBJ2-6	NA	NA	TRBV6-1	TGTGCCAGCAGTGAAGACAGCTCTGGGGCCAACGTCCTGACTTTC	CASSEDSSGANVLTF
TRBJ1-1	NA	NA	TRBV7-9	TGTGCCCCCCGTGAGGATATGAACACTGAAGCTTTCTTT	CAPREDMNTEAFF
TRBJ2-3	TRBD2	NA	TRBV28	TGTGCCAGCAGTCGACCACTAGCGGGAGGCACAGATACGCAGTATTTT	CASSRPLAGGTDTQYF
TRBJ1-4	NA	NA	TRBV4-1	TGCGCCAGCAGCCAAGGAGATCTGAATGAAAAACTGTTTTTT	CASSQGDLNEKLFF
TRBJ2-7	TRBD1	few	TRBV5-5	TGTGCCAGCAGCGAGGCAGGGGGCATCGAGCAGTACTTC	CASSEAGGIEQYF
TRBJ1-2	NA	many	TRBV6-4	TGTGCCAGCAGTGATACCTCCGTTGGGGGGAATGGCTACACCTTC	CASSDTSVGGNGYTF
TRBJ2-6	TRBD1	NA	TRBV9	TGTGCCAGCAGCGGACAGGGCTCTGGGGCCAACGTCCTGACTTTC	CASSGQGSGANVLTF
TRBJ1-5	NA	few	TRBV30	TGTGCCTGGAGTGTAGGACAGATCAATCAGCCCCAGCATTTT	CAWSVGQINQPQHF
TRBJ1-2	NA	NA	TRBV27	TGTGCCAGCAGTTTACTGCCCGGGGGATATGGCTACACCTTC	CASSLLPGGYGYTF
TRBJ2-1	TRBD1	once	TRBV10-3	TGTGCCACGTCGGGACAGGGCGACAATGAGCAGTTCTTC	CATSGQGDNEQFF
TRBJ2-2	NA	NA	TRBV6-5	TGTGCCAGCAGTCAGGACAGGAACACCGGGGAGCTGTTTTTT	CASSQDRNTGELFF
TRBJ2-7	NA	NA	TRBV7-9	TGTGCCAGCAGCTCTCAGGGTTCCTACGAGCAGTACTTC	CASSSQGSYEQYF
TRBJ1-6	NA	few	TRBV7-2	TGTGCCAGCAGCTTTGGGGGGGTGGATTCACCCCTCCACTTT	CASSFGGVDSPLHF
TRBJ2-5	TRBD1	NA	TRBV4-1	TGCGCCAGCAGCCAAGAACAGGGGGCGCGACAAGAGACCCAGTACTTC	CASSQEQGARQETQYF
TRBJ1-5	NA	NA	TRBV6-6	TGTGCCAGCAGCGGCGACCCACAGTATGATCAGCCCCAGCATTTT	CASSGDPQYDQPQHF
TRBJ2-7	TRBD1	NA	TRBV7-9	TGTGCCAGCAGCAACCAAGGCGGGACAGGGTTGAACGAGCAGTACTTC	CASSNQGGTGLNEQYF
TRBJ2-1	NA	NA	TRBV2	TGTGCCAGCAGGCGGGGCAGTTCAGGCTCCTACAATGAGCAGTTCTTC	CASRRGSSGSYNEQFF
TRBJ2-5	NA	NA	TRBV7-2	TGTGCCAGCAGCACAAGGGGGTCCTCCAATTGGGAGACCCAGTACTTC	CASSTRGSSNWETQYF
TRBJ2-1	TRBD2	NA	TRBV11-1	TGTGCCAGCAGGGGCCTGGGAGGGAGCTCCTACAATGAGCAGTTCTTC	CASRGLGGSSYNEQFF
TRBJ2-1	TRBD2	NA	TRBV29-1	TGCAGCGGGGATGGGACTAGCGGGAGGCCCAATGAGCAGTTCTTC	CSGDGTSGRPNEQFF
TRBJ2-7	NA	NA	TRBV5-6	TGTGCCAGCAGCTCTTGGGCGGGACCTATTTTTCGGCAGTACTTC	CASSSWAGPIFRQYF
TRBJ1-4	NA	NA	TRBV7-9	TGTGCCAGCAGTTACCGCCCAGTCCGCGGTGAAAAACTGTTTTTT	CASSYRPVRGEKLFF
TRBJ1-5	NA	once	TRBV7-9	TGTGCCAGCAGCGACTCGACCGGCAATCAGCCCCAGCATTTT	CASSDSTGNQPQHF
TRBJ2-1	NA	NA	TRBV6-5	TGTGCCAGCAGTTACCAAAATGAGCAGTTCTTC	CASSYQNEQFF
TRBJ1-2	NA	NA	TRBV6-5	TGTGCCAGCAGTTACTCTAGACAGTCTAACTATGGCTACACCTTC	CASSYSRQSNYGYTF
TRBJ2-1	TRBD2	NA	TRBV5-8	TGTGCCAGCAGCTTGGGGGTACAGGTAGCGGGACAAAATGAGCAGTTCTTC	CASSLGVQVAGQNEQFF
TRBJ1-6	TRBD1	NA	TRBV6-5	TGTGCCAGCAGTCGCACAGGGGGATCTTCACCCCTCCACTTT	CASSRTGGSSPLHF
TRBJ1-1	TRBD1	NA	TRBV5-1	TGCGCCAGCAGCGTGGACAGGGGGCCGGGCACTGAAGCTTTCTTT	CASSVDRGPGTEAFF
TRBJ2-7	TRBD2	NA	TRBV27	TGTGCCAGCAGTTTAAGGGGAGGCTGGCGGGAGTTACCCTACGAGCAGTACTTC	CASSLRGGWRELPYEQYF
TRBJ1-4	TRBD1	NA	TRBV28	TGTGCCAGCAGTCCTCAGGGGGCCCCTAATGAAAAACTGTTTTTT	CASSPQGAPNEKLFF
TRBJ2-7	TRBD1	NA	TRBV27	TGTGCCAGCAAGAGACAGGGGTTCGCTAGCGTGCCCTACGAGCAGTACTTC	CASKRQGFASVPYEQYF
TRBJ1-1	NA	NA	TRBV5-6	TGTGCCAGCAGCTTGGTGTCCTTAATGAACACTGAAGCTTTCTTT	CASSLVSLMNTEAFF
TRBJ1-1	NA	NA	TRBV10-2	TGCGCCAGCTCCGGTCGGAGGAACACTGAAGCTTTCTTT	CASSGRRNTEAFF
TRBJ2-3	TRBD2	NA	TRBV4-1	TGCGCCAGCAGCCAATCGAAGGCGGGAGGCACAGATACGCAGTATTTT	CASSQSKAGGTDTQYF
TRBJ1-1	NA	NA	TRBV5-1	TGCGCCAGCAGCCCGTCGTACAGCACCATGAACACTGAAGCTTTCTTT	CASSPSYSTMNTEAFF
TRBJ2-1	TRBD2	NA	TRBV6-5	TGTGCCAGCAGCCCACTAGCGGGATATACCAATGAGCAGTTCTTC	CASSPLAGYTNEQFF
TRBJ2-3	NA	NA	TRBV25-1	TGTGCCAGCAGTGAATTGTTTTGGGGCGCGGGCACAGATACGCAGTATTTT	CASSELFWGAGTDTQYF
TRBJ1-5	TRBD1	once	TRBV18	TGTGCCAGCTCGGAGGGACAGCAGAGCAATCAGCCCCAGCATTTT	CASSEGQQSNQPQHF
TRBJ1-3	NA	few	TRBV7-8	TGTGCCAGCAGCGGTCGGGACTCCCGCTCTGGAAACACCATATATTTT	CASSGRDSRSGNTIYF
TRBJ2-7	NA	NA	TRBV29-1	TGCAGCGTCACCCGAGGGGGTCGCTCCTACGAGCAGTACTTC	CSVTRGGRSYEQYF
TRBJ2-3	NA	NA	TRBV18	TGTGCCAGCTCACCAGGGTCGGCCCCGACTAAGAGCACAGATACGCAGTATTTT	CASSPGSAPTKSTDTQYF
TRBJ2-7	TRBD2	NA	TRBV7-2	TGTGCCAGCAGCCGTTTAGCGGGACATACTTCCGAGCAGTACTTC	CASSRLAGHTSEQYF
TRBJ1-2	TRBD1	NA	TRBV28	TGTGCCAGCAGTCCGGGACAGGACTACTATGGCTACACCTTC	CASSPGQDYYGYTF
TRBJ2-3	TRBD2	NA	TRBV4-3	TGCGCCAGCAGCTCACGGGCTACTAGCGGGGGAAGCACAGATACGCAGTATTTT	CASSSRATSGGSTDTQYF
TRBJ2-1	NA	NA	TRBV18	TGTGCCAGCTCACCACCGGGCCTAAAGTACAATGAGCAGTTCTTC	CASSPPGLKYNEQFF
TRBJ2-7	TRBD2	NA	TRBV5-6	TGTGCCAGCAGCCCCGGGACTAGCGGGAGTGTTTACGAGCAGTACTTC	CASSPGTSGSVYEQYF
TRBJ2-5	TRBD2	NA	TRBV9	TGTGCCAGCAGCGTAGGTAGCGGGGGGGCCAGTGGGGAGACCCAGTACTTC	CASSVGSGGASGETQYF
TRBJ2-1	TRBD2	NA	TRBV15	TGTGCCACCAGCAGAGATCGACTAGCGGGAGTGTCTGAGCAGTTCTTC	CATSRDRLAGVSEQFF
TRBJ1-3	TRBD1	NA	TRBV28	TGTGCCAGCAGTTTATTGGGGACAGGTGGAAACACCATATATTTT	CASSLLGTGGNTIYF
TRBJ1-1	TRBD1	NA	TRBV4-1	TGCGCCAGCAGCCATGGATGGACAGGGAAACCCCTGAACACTGAAGCTTTCTTT	CASSHGWTGKPLNTEAFF
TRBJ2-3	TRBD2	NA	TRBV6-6	TGTGCCAGCAAACTAGCGGGGGAGTTTGGCACAGATACGCAGTATTTT	CASKLAGEFGTDTQYF